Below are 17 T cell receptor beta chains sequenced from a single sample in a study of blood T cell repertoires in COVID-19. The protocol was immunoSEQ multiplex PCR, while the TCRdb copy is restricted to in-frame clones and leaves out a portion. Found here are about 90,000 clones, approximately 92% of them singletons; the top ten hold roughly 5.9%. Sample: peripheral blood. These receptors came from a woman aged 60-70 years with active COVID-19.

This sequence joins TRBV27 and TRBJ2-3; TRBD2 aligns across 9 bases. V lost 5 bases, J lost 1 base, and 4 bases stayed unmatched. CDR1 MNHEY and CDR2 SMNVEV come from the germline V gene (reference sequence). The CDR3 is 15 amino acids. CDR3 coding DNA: TGTGCCAGCAGTCCTTCTAGCGGGGGCACAGATACGCAGTATTTT. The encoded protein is CASSPSSGGTDTQYF.

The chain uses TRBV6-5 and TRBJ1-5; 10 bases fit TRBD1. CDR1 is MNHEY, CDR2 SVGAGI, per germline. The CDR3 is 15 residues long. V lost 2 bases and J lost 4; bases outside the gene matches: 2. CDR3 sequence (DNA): TGTGCCAGCAGTTACCGGACAGGGGGAAATCAGCCCCAGCATTTT. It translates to CASSYRTGGNQPQHF.

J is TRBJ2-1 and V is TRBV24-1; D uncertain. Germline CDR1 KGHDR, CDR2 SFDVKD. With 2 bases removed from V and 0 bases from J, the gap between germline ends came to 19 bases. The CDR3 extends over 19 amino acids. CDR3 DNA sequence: TGTGCCACCAGTGATTCTTTAGCCGGAGAAGACTCCTCCTACAATGAGCAGTTCTTC. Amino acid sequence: CATSDSLAGEDSSYNEQFF.

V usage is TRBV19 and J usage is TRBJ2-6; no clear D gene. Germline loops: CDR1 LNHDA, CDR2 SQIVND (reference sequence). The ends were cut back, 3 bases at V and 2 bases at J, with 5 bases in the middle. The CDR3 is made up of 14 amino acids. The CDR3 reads CASSIFPGANVLTF. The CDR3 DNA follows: TGTGCCAGTAGTATCTTCCCTGGGGCCAACGTCCTGACTTTC.

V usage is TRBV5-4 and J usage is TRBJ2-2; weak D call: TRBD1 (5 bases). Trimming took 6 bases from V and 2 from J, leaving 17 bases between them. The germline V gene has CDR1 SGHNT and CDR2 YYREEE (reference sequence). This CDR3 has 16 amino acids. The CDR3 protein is CASTSRQNLNTGELFF. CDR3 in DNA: TGTGCCAGCACGTCTCGACAGAACCTTAACACCGGGGAGCTGTTTTTT.

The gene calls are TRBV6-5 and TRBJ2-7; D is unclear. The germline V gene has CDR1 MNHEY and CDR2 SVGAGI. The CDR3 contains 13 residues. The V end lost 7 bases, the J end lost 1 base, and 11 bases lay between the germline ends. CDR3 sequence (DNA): TGTGCCAGCACCCCCTTCAGTTCCTACGAGCAGTACTTC. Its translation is CASTPFSSYEQYF.

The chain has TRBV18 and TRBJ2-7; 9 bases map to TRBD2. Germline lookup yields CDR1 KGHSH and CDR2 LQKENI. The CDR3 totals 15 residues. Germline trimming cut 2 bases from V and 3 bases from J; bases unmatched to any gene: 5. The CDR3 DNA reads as TGTGCCAGCTCACCAGGGACTAGCCCTCTCTACGAGCAGTACTTC. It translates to CASSPGTSPLYEQYF.

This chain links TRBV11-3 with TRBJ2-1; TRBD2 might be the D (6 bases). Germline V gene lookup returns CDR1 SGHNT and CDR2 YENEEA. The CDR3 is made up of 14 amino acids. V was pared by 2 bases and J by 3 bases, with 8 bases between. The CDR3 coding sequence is TGTGCCAGCAGCTTAAATAGCGGCTACAATGAGCAGTTCTTC. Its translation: CASSLNSGYNEQFF.

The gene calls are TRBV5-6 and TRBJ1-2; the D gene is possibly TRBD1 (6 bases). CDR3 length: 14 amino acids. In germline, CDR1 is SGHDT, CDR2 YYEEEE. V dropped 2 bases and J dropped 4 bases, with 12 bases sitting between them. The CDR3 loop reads CASSLADSLYGYTF. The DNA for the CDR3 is TGTGCCAGCAGCTTAGCGGACAGCCTCTATGGCTACACCTTC.

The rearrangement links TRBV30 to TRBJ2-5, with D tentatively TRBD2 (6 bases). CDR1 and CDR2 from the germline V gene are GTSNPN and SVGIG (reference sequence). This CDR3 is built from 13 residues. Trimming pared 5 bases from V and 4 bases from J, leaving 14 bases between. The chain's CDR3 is CAWSRAGGETQYF. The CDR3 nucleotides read TGTGCCTGGTCCCGGGCCGGGGGAGAGACCCAGTACTTC.

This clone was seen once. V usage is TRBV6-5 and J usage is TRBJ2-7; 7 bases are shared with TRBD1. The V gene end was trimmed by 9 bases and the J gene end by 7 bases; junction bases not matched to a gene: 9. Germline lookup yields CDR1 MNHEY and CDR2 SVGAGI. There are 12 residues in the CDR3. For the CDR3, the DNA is TGTGCCAGTAGGGGGCCCAAGAGGGAGCAGTACTTC. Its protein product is CASRGPKREQYF.

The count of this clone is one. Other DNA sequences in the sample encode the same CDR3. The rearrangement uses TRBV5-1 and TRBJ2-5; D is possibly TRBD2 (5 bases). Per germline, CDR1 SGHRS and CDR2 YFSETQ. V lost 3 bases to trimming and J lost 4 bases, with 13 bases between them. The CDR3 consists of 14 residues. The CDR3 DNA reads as TGCGCCAGCAGCTCCGGGAATCTTGCAGAGACCCAGTACTTC. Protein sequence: CASSSGNLAETQYF. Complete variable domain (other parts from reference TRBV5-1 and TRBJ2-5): KAGVTQTPRYLIKTRGQQVTLSCSPISGHRSVSWYQQTPGQGLQFLFEYFSETQRNKGNFPGRFSGRQFSNSRSEMNVSTLELGDSALYLCASSSGNLAETQYFGPGTRLLVL.

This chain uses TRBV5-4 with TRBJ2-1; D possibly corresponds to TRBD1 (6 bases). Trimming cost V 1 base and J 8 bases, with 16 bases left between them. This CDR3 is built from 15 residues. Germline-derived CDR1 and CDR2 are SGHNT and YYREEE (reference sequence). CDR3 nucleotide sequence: TGTGCCAGCAGCTTGAGAGGGGGTGAGGTCCATGAGCAGTTCTTC. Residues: CASSLRGGEVHEQFF.

The CDR3 reads CASSPNGGPEAFF. Here the CDR3 DNA reads TGTGCCAGCTCACCAAACGGGGGGCCTGAAGCTTTCTTT. The V call is TRBV18, the J call TRBJ1-1; possible D gene TRBD1, 6 bases. This CDR3 is built from 13 residues. The V end lost 2 bases, the J end lost 6 bases, and 10 bases lay between the germline ends. CDR1 and CDR2 from the germline V gene are KGHSH and LQKENI.

CDR3 region: CASSGTGYEQYF. The CDR3 DNA is TGTGCCAGCAGCGGGACAGGCTACGAGCAGTACTTC. The chain couples TRBV6-6 to TRBJ2-7; 8 bases agree with TRBD1. There are 12 residues in the CDR3. J gave up 3 bases and V 6 bases, and 1 base lay outside the gene matches. Germline-derived CDR1 and CDR2 are MNHNY and SVGAGI (reference sequence).

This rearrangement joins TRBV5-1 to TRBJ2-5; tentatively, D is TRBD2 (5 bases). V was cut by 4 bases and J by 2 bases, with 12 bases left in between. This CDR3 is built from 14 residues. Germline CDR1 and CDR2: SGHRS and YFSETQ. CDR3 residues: CASSQTTGQETQYF. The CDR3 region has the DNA TGCGCCAGCAGCCAAACAACGGGACAAGAGACCCAGTACTTC.

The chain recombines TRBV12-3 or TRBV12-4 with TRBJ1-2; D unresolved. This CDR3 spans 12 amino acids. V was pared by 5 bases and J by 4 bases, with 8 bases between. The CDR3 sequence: CASSTTSYGYTF. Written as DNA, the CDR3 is TGTGCCAGCAGTACCACTAGCTATGGCTACACCTTC.